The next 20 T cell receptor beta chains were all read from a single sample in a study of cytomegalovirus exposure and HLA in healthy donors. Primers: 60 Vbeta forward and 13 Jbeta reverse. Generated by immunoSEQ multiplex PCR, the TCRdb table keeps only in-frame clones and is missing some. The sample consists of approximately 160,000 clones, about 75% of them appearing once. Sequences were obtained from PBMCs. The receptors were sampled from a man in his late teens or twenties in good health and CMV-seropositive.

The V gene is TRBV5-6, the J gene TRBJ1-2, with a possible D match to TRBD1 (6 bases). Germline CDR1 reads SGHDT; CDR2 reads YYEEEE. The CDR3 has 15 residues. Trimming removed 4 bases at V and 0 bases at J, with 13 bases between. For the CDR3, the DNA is TGTGCCAGCAGCCCCGGGACACCCGCTAACTATGGCTACACCTTC. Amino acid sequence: CASSPGTPANYGYTF.

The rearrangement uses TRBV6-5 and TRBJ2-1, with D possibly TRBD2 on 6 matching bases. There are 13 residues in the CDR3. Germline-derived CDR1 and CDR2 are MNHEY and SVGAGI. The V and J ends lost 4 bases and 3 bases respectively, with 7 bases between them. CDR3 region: CASSLTSYNEQFF. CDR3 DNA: TGTGCCAGCAGTTTGACTAGCTACAATGAGCAGTTCTTC.

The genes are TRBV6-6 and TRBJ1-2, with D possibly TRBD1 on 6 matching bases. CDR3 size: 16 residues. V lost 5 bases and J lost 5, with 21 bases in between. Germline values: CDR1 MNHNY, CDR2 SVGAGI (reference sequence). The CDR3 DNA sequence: TGTGCCAGCAGTAACAAGGACAGCCCGTCTGGGTATGGCTACACCTTC. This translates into CASSNKDSPSGYGYTF.

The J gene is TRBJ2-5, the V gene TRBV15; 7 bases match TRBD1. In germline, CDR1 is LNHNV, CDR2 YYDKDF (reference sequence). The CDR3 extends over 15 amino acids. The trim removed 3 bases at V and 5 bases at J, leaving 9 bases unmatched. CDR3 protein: CATSSSQGEGETQYF. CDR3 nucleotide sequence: TGTGCCACCAGCAGCTCCCAGGGGGAAGGGGAGACCCAGTACTTC.

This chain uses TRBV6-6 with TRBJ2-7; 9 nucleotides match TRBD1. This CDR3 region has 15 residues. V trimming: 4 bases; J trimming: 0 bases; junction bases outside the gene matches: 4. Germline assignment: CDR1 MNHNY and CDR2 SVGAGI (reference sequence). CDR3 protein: CASSSDRGSSYEQYV. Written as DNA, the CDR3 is TGTGCCAGCAGTTCCGACAGGGGGAGCTCCTACGAGCAGTACGTC.

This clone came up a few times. DNA of the CDR3: TGTGCCAGCAAACGGGGGTCTAGCACAGATACGCAGTATTTT. Protein: CASKRGSSTDTQYF. The chain employs TRBV6-6 and TRBJ2-3, with D possibly TRBD2 on 6 matching bases. V was shortened by 7 bases and J by 0 bases, with 11 bases between the two germline ends. Germline CDR1 MNHNY, CDR2 SVGAGI (reference sequence). The length of the CDR3 is 14 residues.

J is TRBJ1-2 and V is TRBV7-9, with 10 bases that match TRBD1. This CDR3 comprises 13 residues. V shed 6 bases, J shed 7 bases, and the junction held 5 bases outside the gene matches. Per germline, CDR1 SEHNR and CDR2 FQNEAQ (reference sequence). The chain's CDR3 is CASSPTGGTGYTF. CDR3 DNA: TGTGCCAGCAGTCCGACAGGGGGCACTGGCTACACCTTC.

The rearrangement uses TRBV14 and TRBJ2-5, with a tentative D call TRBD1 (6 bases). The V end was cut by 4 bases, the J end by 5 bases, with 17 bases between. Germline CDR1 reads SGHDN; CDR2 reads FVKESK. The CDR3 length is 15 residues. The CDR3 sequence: CASSLITGLAETQYF. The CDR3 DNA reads TGTGCCAGCAGCCTTATTACAGGGCTCGCGGAGACCCAGTACTTC. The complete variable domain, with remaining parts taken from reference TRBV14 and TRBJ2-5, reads EAGVTQFPSHSVIEKGQTVTLRCDPISGHDNLYWYRRVMGKEIKFLLHFVKESKQDESGMPNNRFLAERTGGTYSTLKVQPAELEDSGVYFCASSLITGLAETQYFGPGTRLLVL.

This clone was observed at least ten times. The CDR3 DNA reads as TGTGCCAGCACCTACCCGACGGGACAGGGATATGGTGAGCAGTTCTTC. Its protein product is CASTYPTGQGYGEQFF. The gene calls are TRBV7-8 and TRBJ2-1, with 9 bases that match TRBD1. The J segment lost 9 bases and the V segment lost 7 bases, leaving 16 bases of the junction unmatched. CDR3 length equals 16 residues. Germline loops: CDR1 SGHVS, CDR2 FQNEAQ. Filled out from reference TRBV7-8 and TRBJ2-1, the complete variable domain reads GAGVSQSPRYKVAKRGQDVALRCDPISGHVSLFWYQQALGQGPEFLTYFQNEAQLDKSGLPSDRFFAERPEGSVSTLKIQRTQQEDSAVYLCASTYPTGQGYGEQFFGPGTRLTVL.

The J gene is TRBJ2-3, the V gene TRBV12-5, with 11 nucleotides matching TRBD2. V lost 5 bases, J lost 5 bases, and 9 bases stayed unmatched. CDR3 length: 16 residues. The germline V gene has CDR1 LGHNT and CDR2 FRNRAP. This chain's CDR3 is CASGTPLAGAGDTQYF. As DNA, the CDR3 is TGTGCTAGTGGTACCCCACTAGCGGGAGCTGGAGATACGCAGTATTTT.

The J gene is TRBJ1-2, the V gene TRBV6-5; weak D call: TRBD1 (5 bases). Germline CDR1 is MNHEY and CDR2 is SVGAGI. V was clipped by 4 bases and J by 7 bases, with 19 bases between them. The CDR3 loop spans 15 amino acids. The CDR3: CASSSIGTGVIGYTF. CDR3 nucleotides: TGTGCCAGCAGTTCCATAGGGACTGGGGTGATTGGCTACACCTTC.

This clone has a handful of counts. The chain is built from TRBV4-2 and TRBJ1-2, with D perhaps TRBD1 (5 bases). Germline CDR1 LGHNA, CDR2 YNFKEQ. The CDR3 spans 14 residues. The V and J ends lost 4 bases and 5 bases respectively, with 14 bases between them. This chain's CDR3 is CASSPPQGGYGYTF. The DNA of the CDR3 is TGTGCCAGCAGCCCGCCTCAGGGAGGGTATGGCTACACCTTC.

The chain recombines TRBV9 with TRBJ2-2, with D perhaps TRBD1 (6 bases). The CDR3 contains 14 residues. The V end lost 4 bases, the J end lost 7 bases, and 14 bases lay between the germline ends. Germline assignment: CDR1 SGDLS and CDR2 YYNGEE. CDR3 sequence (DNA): TGTGCCAGCAGCAGACAGGACATAAACGGGGAGCTGTTTTTT. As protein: CASSRQDINGELFF. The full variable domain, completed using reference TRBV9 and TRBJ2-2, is DSGVTQTPKHLITATGQRVTLRCSPRSGDLSVYWYQQSLDQGLQFLIQYYNGEERAKGNILERFSAQQFPDLHSELNLSSLELGDSALYFCASSRQDINGELFFGEGSRLTVL.

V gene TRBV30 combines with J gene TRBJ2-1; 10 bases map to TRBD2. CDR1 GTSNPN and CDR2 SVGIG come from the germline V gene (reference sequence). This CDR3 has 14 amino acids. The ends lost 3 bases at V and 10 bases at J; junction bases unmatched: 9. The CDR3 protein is CAWSGGTSEREQFF. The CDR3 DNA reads TGTGCCTGGAGCGGAGGGACTAGCGAGCGAGAGCAGTTCTTC.

The CDR3 here is CSVMAPRGTQHF. In DNA, the CDR3 is TGCAGCGTGATGGCTCCCAGGGGGACCCAGCATTTT. The chain links TRBV29-1 to TRBJ1-5, with 7 bases fitting TRBD1. The CDR3 totals 12 residues. V was pared by 6 bases and J by 11 bases, with 10 bases of the junction left unmatched. CDR1 and CDR2 (germline): SQVTM, ANQGSEA.

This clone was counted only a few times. The CDR3 region is CASSKRGEDTEAFF. In DNA, the CDR3 is TGCGCCAGCAGCAAACGGGGAGAGGACACTGAAGCTTTCTTT. The J gene is TRBJ1-1, the V gene TRBV5-1; D is unresolved. Germline CDR1 and CDR2: SGHRS and YFSETQ. The CDR3 runs 14 residues. V dropped 4 bases and J dropped 3 bases, with 13 bases sitting between them.

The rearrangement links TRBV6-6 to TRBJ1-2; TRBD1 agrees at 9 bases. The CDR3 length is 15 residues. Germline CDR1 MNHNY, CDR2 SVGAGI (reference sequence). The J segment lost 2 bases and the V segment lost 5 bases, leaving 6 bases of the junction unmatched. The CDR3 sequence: CASSRRDRANYGYTF. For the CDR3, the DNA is TGTGCCAGCAGTAGAAGGGACAGGGCCAACTATGGCTACACCTTC.

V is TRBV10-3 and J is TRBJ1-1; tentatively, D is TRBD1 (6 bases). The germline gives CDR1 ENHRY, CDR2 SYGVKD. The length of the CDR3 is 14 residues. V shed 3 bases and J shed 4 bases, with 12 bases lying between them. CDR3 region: CAISDSPGVTEAFF. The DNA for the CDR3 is TGTGCCATCAGTGATAGCCCAGGGGTCACTGAAGCTTTCTTT.

The CDR3 region has the DNA TGTGCCAGCAGTCTCGCCAGGACAGTGAACACTGAAGCTTTCTTT. It translates to CASSLARTVNTEAFF. The chain is built from TRBV6-5 and TRBJ1-1, with a tentative D call TRBD1 (6 bases). Germline values: CDR1 MNHEY, CDR2 SVGAGI. The CDR3 loop spans 15 amino acids. Trimming pared 5 bases from V and 0 bases from J, leaving 13 bases between.

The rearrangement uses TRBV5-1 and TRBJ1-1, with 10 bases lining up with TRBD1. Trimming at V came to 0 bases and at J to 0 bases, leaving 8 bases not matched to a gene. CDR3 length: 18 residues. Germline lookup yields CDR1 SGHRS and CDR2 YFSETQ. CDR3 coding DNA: TGCGCCAGCAGCTTGGGGAGGGGGACAGGGGACATGAACACTGAAGCTTTCTTT. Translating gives CASSLGRGTGDMNTEAFF. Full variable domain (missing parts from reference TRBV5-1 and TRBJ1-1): KAGVTQTPRYLIKTRGQQVTLSCSPISGHRSVSWYQQTPGQGLQFLFEYFSETQRNKGNFPGRFSGRQFSNSRSEMNVSTLELGDSALYLCASSLGRGTGDMNTEAFFGQGTRLTVV.